These T cell receptor beta chains were read from a single sample in a study of T-cell reconstitution after alpha-beta-depleted transplantation in children. MiXCR, applied by TCRdb to the PCR reads, yields one record per CDR3 protein. The sample includes about 410,000 distinct CDR3 sequences, 20% seen only once; the top ten take approximately 3.8%. Here the sequenced sample was PBMCs from the stem cell graft donor, taken from the stem cell graft. These TCRs come from a human donor who donated a stem cell graft to a child with acute myeloid leukemia. Each CDR3 is given with its conserved first and last residue. Each record gives: clone size, V gene, J gene, D gene, CDR3 DNA, CDR3 protein. A D gene is named only where the DNA matches it firmly. Rows may omit the clone size; those that give it use once, few, many or a size class.

abundance: NA
v_gene: TRBV5-1
j_gene: TRBJ2-5
d_gene: NA
CDR3nt: TGCGCCAGCAGCTCCAGGGATTACGACGAGACCCAGTACTTC
CDR3aa: CASSSRDYDETQYF

abundance: NA
v_gene: TRBV20-1
j_gene: TRBJ2-1
d_gene: TRBD2
CDR3nt: TGCAGTGCTGGAATAGGGACTAGCGACTACAATGAGCAGTTCTTC
CDR3aa: CSAGIGTSDYNEQFF

abundance: few
v_gene: TRBV12-3/TRBV12-4
j_gene: TRBJ2-7
d_gene: NA
CDR3nt: TGTGCCAGCAGTTTGGTCAGGAGGTACGAGCAGTACTTC
CDR3aa: CASSLVRRYEQYF

abundance: NA
v_gene: TRBV28
j_gene: TRBJ2-3
d_gene: NA
CDR3nt: TGTGCCAGCAGTTTACCGAGGGGCCGAGAGCGCACAGATACGCAGTATTTT
CDR3aa: CASSLPRGRERTDTQYF

abundance: NA
v_gene: TRBV4-2
j_gene: TRBJ1-6
d_gene: NA
CDR3nt: TGTGCCAGCAGCCAAGTTATGGAGGGGCTGGGTTCACCCCTCCACTTT
CDR3aa: CASSQVMEGLGSPLHF

abundance: many
v_gene: TRBV5-1
j_gene: TRBJ2-3
d_gene: NA
CDR3nt: TGTGCCAGCAGTTTAGCGAGTAGCACAGATACGCAGTATTTT
CDR3aa: CASSLASSTDTQYF

abundance: few
v_gene: TRBV7-9
j_gene: TRBJ2-2
d_gene: NA
CDR3nt: TGTGCCAGCAGCTTAACATTCGTACTTGCCGGGGAGCTGTTTTTT
CDR3aa: CASSLTFVLAGELFF

abundance: few
v_gene: TRBV28
j_gene: TRBJ2-1
d_gene: TRBD2
CDR3nt: TGTGCCAGCAGTCTAATTAGCGGGAACTCCTACAATGAGCAGTTCTTC
CDR3aa: CASSLISGNSYNEQFF

abundance: few
v_gene: TRBV12-3/TRBV12-4
j_gene: TRBJ2-3
d_gene: NA
CDR3nt: TGTGCCAGCCGGGATTTTGCGGGAACAGATACGCAGTATTTT
CDR3aa: CASRDFAGTDTQYF

abundance: few
v_gene: TRBV27
j_gene: TRBJ2-2
d_gene: NA
CDR3nt: TGTGCCAGCATTACCAACACCGGGGAGCTGTTTTTT
CDR3aa: CASITNTGELFF

abundance: many
v_gene: TRBV20-1
j_gene: TRBJ2-7
d_gene: TRBD1
CDR3nt: TGCAGTGCCAGGACAGGGGTGTACGAGCAGTACTTC
CDR3aa: CSARTGVYEQYF

abundance: many
v_gene: TRBV29-1
j_gene: TRBJ1-1
d_gene: NA
CDR3nt: TGCAGCGTTTCCCCGGTCCTAATGAACACTGAAGCTTTCTTT
CDR3aa: CSVSPVLMNTEAFF

abundance: many
v_gene: TRBV7-9
j_gene: TRBJ2-3
d_gene: NA
CDR3nt: TGTGCCAGCCGACAGGTAGATACGCAGTATTTT
CDR3aa: CASRQVDTQYF

abundance: NA
v_gene: TRBV5-6
j_gene: TRBJ1-1
d_gene: NA
CDR3nt: TGTGCCAGCAGCTCGGGACTGGCCCCTAGGACTGAAGCTTTCTTT
CDR3aa: CASSSGLAPRTEAFF

abundance: NA
v_gene: TRBV4-3
j_gene: TRBJ2-3
d_gene: TRBD1
CDR3nt: TGCGCCAGCAGCCGGGGACAGGGGGGCACAGATACGCAGTATTTT
CDR3aa: CASSRGQGGTDTQYF

abundance: many
v_gene: TRBV29-1
j_gene: TRBJ2-1
d_gene: NA
CDR3nt: TGCAGCGTTATTCCCGGGCTCGATGAGCAGTTCTTC
CDR3aa: CSVIPGLDEQFF

abundance: few
v_gene: TRBV15
j_gene: TRBJ1-5
d_gene: NA
CDR3nt: TGTGCCACCAGCAGAGATTTGGGATACAATCAGCCCCAGCATTTT
CDR3aa: CATSRDLGYNQPQHF

abundance: few
v_gene: TRBV5-1
j_gene: TRBJ1-2
d_gene: TRBD1
CDR3nt: TGCGCCAGCAGCTGGACAGGGGGCAACTATGGCTACACCTTC
CDR3aa: CASSWTGGNYGYTF

abundance: NA
v_gene: TRBV7-2
j_gene: TRBJ1-5
d_gene: TRBD1
CDR3nt: TGTGCCAGCAGCTTAGACAGGGGAGGTCAGCCCCAGCATTTT
CDR3aa: CASSLDRGGQPQHF

abundance: few
v_gene: TRBV20-1
j_gene: TRBJ2-6
d_gene: NA
CDR3nt: TGCAGTGCTAGAGAGGGCACCGTCTCTGGGGCCAACGTCCTGACTTTC
CDR3aa: CSAREGTVSGANVLTF

abundance: many
v_gene: TRBV29-1
j_gene: TRBJ2-5
d_gene: TRBD2
CDR3nt: TGCAGCGTTGGAGCGGGGGAAGAGACCCAGTACTTC
CDR3aa: CSVGAGEETQYF

abundance: few
v_gene: TRBV18
j_gene: TRBJ2-7
d_gene: TRBD2
CDR3nt: TGTGCCAGCTCTCCAGGTCTAGCGGGAGGTGTTGGCGAGCAGTACTTC
CDR3aa: CASSPGLAGGVGEQYF

abundance: few
v_gene: TRBV12-3/TRBV12-4
j_gene: TRBJ2-1
d_gene: NA
CDR3nt: TGTGCCAGCAGTTTGGCCAGTTCGGATGAGCAGTTCTTC
CDR3aa: CASSLASSDEQFF

abundance: few
v_gene: TRBV20-1
j_gene: TRBJ2-3
d_gene: NA
CDR3nt: TGCAGTGCTAGACCACCCATAGGCGGTCGCACAGATACGCAGTATTTT
CDR3aa: CSARPPIGGRTDTQYF

abundance: NA
v_gene: TRBV4-1
j_gene: TRBJ2-7
d_gene: NA
CDR3nt: TGCGCCAGCAGCGCGTCCGGGACCGGGGGCTCCTACGAGCAGTACTTC
CDR3aa: CASSASGTGGSYEQYF

abundance: few
v_gene: TRBV5-4
j_gene: TRBJ2-7
d_gene: NA
CDR3nt: TGTGCCAGCAGCTTATCCTCCGGAAGGACTGGAGCCTACGAGCAGTACTTC
CDR3aa: CASSLSSGRTGAYEQYF

abundance: NA
v_gene: TRBV6-1
j_gene: TRBJ2-6
d_gene: NA
CDR3nt: TGTGCCAGCAGCCGAGGGTCCGGGCCTGGGGCCAACGTCCTGACTTTC
CDR3aa: CASSRGSGPGANVLTF

abundance: NA
v_gene: TRBV5-1
j_gene: TRBJ2-7
d_gene: TRBD1
CDR3nt: TGCGCCAGCAGTCGAAGCCCGGACAGGGGCGCCTACGAGCAGTACTTC
CDR3aa: CASSRSPDRGAYEQYF

abundance: many
v_gene: TRBV29-1
j_gene: TRBJ2-3
d_gene: NA
CDR3nt: TGCAGCGTTGAAGTTTCGTCTGATACGCAGTATTTT
CDR3aa: CSVEVSSDTQYF

abundance: few
v_gene: TRBV6-5
j_gene: TRBJ2-5
d_gene: NA
CDR3nt: TGTGCCAGCAGTTACTCGTCCCCTTACCAAGAGACCCAGTACTTC
CDR3aa: CASSYSSPYQETQYF